This T cell receptor beta chain stems from a study of graft-versus-host responses after intestinal transplantation. CDR3 size: 12 residues. V gave up 2 bases and J gave up 2 bases, with 4 bases separating them. CDR1 SGDLS and CDR2 YYNGEE come from the germline V gene. TCRdb keeps only in-frame clones here, not all; method: immunoSEQ multiplex PCR. The sample lists tens of thousands of clones, around nine tenths occurring once. The origin of this receptor is a human patient who received an intestinal transplant, so some T cells may come from the graft donor. The chain carries TRBV9 and TRBJ1-2; the D is unclear. The source material was bone marrow, sampled 734 days after intestinal transplantation. CDR3 nucleotides: TGTGCCAGCAGCGTTGGGAACTATGGCTACACCTTC. Encoded protein: CASSVGNYGYTF.